This T cell receptor beta chain was identified in a study of blood T cells in healthy people across ages. About the study: Template switching picked up about one barcoded beta molecule for each two T cells.

CDR3 size: 14 residues. Trimming removed 3 bases from V and 0 bases from J, with 9 bases in between. Germline-derived CDR1 and CDR2 are DFQATT and SNEGSKA (reference sequence). Sample-barcoded 5' priming and a J-beta primer mix drove a second PCR of roughly 7 to 11 cycles. TCRdb itself ran the 5' RACE reads through MiXCR, one entry per CDR3 protein. Of 380,000 or so distinct CDR3 sequences in the sample, 45% to 65% were seen once. The chain employs TRBV20-1 and TRBJ2-4; D possibly corresponds to TRBD2 (6 bases). Sequencing was carried out using blood. This clonotype originated in a man between 60 and 70 years old in good health. CDR3 sequence reads: CSASRRGAKNIQYF. DNA of the CDR3: TGCAGTGCTAGTAGGCGGGGAGCCAAAAACATTCAGTACTTC.